The 23 T cell receptor beta chains reported below all come from one sample, sequenced in a study of cytomegalovirus exposure and HLA in healthy donors. Here immunoSEQ multiplex PCR was the method, and the copy in TCRdb shows in-frame clones only, minus some. The sample comprises approximately 100,000 clones, roughly 90% of which are singletons, and about 2.1% rests with the top ten. The sample comprised PBMCs. The receptors derive from a young woman in good health and CMV-seronegative.

The rearrangement links TRBV15 to TRBJ1-5, with no clear D. Trimming pared 0 bases from V and 0 bases from J, leaving 12 bases between. The CDR3 has 17 amino acids. From germline, CDR1 is LNHNV and CDR2 YYDKDF (reference sequence). CDR3 coding DNA: TGTGCCACCAGCAGAGATCCAGCCGGGAATAGCAATCAGCCCCAGCATTTT. It is translated as CATSRDPAGNSNQPQHF. Full variable domain (rest looked up from reference TRBV15 and TRBJ1-5): DAMVIQNPRYQVTQFGKPVTLSCSQTLNHNVMYWYQQKSSQAPKLLFHYYDKDFNNEADTPDNFQSRRPNTSFCFLDIRSPGLGDTAMYLCATSRDPAGNSNQPQHFGDGTRLSIL.

This chain uses TRBV19 with TRBJ2-3; tentative D call: TRBD2 (5 bases). V dropped 2 bases and J dropped 0 bases, with 9 bases sitting between them. The CDR3 spans 15 residues. Germline V gives CDR1 LNHDA, CDR2 SQIVND (reference sequence). CDR3 nucleotide sequence: TGTGCCAGTAGTATACGTCGGGGTAGCACAGATACGCAGTATTTT. It translates to CASSIRRGSTDTQYF.

This chain uses TRBV27 with TRBJ2-7; TRBD2 aligns across 9 bases. The length of the CDR3 is 16 residues. Trimming removed 5 bases from V and 2 bases from J; junction bases left unmatched: 10. The germline V gene encodes CDR1 MNHEY and CDR2 SMNVEV (reference sequence). The CDR3 loop reads CASSPALAGVTYEQYF. The CDR3 nucleotides are TGTGCCAGCAGTCCCGCCTTAGCGGGGGTTACCTACGAGCAGTACTTC.

V gene TRBV4-2 combines with J gene TRBJ2-1, with a tentative D call TRBD1 (5 bases). Germline values: CDR1 LGHNA, CDR2 YNFKEQ. Trimming cost V 4 bases and J 7 bases, with 17 bases left between them. The CDR3 contains 15 residues. The CDR3 is CASSPGLSRANEQFF. In nucleotides, the CDR3 is TGTGCCAGCAGCCCAGGTTTGTCCAGGGCGAATGAGCAGTTCTTC.

V usage is TRBV29-1 and J usage is TRBJ2-2; TRBD2 matches 10 bases. Germline lookup yields CDR1 SQVTM and CDR2 ANQGSEA. V trimming: 0 bases; J trimming: 3 bases; junction bases outside the gene matches: 7. The CDR3 runs to 17 residues. The CDR3, as DNA: TGCAGCGTTGAAGATCCCCTAGCGGGGGACTACACCGGGGAGCTGTTTTTT. It codes for CSVEDPLAGDYTGELFF.

This rearrangement joins TRBV9 to TRBJ2-1, with 9 positions matching TRBD1. J gave up 7 bases and V 2 bases, and 7 bases lay outside the gene matches. The germline V gene has CDR1 SGDLS and CDR2 YYNGEE. The CDR3 sequence is 15 residues long. The CDR3 region is CASSVTGGAGNEQFF. CDR3 sequence (DNA): TGTGCCAGCAGCGTTACAGGGGGCGCAGGGAATGAGCAGTTCTTC.

The chain couples TRBV11-1 to TRBJ1-1; D unresolved. Trimming cost V 5 bases and J 5 bases, with 9 bases left between them. Looked up from germline, CDR1 is SGHAT and CDR2 is FQDESV (reference sequence). CDR3 size: 12 residues. The CDR3 DNA follows: TGTGCCAGCAGCAAGAGAGAAACTGAAGCTTTCTTT. Amino acid sequence: CASSKRETEAFF. Full variable domain (rest looked up from reference TRBV11-1 and TRBJ1-1): EAEVAQSPRYKITEKSQAVAFWCDPISGHATLYWYRQILGQGPELLVQFQDESVVDDSQLPKDRFSAERLKGVDSTLKIQPAELGDSAMYLCASSKRETEAFFGQGTRLTVV.

This clone was seen once. The gene calls are TRBV10-3 and TRBJ2-1; TRBD1 agrees at 7 bases. V gave up 10 bases and J gave up 0 bases; unmatched junction bases: 3. The CDR3 extends over 13 amino acids. Germline CDR1 is ENHRY and CDR2 is SYGVKD. The CDR3 sequence: CATQGDSYNEQFF. CDR3 in DNA: TGTGCCACCCAGGGGGACTCCTACAATGAGCAGTTCTTC.

V gene TRBV19 combines with J gene TRBJ2-2; 15 bases are a match to TRBD2. Germline V gene lookup returns CDR1 LNHDA and CDR2 SQIVND (reference sequence). V was pared by 9 bases and J by 0 bases, with 2 bases of the junction left unmatched. This CDR3 spans 16 amino acids. The CDR3 nucleotides are TGTGCCAGCCGGACTAGCGGGGGGGCGAACACCGGGGAGCTGTTTTTT. This encodes CASRTSGGANTGELFF. Complete variable domain (other parts from reference TRBV19 and TRBJ2-2): DGGITQSPKYLFRKEGQNVTLSCEQNLNHDAMYWYRQDPGQGLRLIYYSQIVNDFQKGDIAEGYSVSREKKESFPLTVTSAQKNPTAFYLCASRTSGGANTGELFFGEGSRLTVL.

The rearrangement joins TRBV19 to TRBJ1-1; 7 bases are shared with TRBD1. The CDR3 runs 14 residues. V lost 8 bases and J lost 5; bases outside the gene matches: 11. Per the germline V gene, CDR1 is LNHDA and CDR2 is SQIVND (reference sequence). CDR3 residues: CASLARRGQTEAFF. The CDR3 DNA follows: TGTGCCAGTCTCGCCCGGAGGGGGCAGACTGAAGCTTTCTTT.

This clone was observed once. The rearrangement uses TRBV27 and TRBJ2-3; D perhaps matches TRBD1 (5 bases). V was clipped by 2 bases and J by 8 bases, with 5 bases between them. The CDR3 consists of 11 residues. In germline, CDR1 is MNHEY, CDR2 SMNVEV (reference sequence). The CDR3 sequence is CASSLGATQYF. CDR3 bases: TGTGCCAGCAGTTTAGGGGCTACGCAGTATTTT.

V gene TRBV4-1 combines with J gene TRBJ1-2; D perhaps matches TRBD1 (5 bases). V lost 4 bases to trimming and J lost 8 bases, with 26 bases between them. Per germline, CDR1 MGHRA and CDR2 YSYEKL. There are 17 residues in the CDR3. The CDR3 protein is CASSRQEEGIVRKGYTF. In DNA form, the CDR3 reads TGCGCCAGCAGCCGCCAAGAGGAGGGGATAGTTCGGAAAGGCTACACCTTC.

V gene TRBV19 combines with J gene TRBJ1-4; perhaps TRBD1 as D (6 bases). The CDR3 spans 16 residues. The ends were cut back, 0 bases at V and 8 bases at J, with 16 bases in the middle. Germline V gives CDR1 LNHDA, CDR2 SQIVND (reference sequence). The CDR3 nucleotides read TGTGCCAGTAGTATAGACCTCCGGGACATCTACGAAAAACTGTTTTTT. Translating it yields CASSIDLRDIYEKLFF.

V and J are TRBV6-1 and TRBJ2-6, with a possible D match to TRBD1 (5 bases). Germline CDR1 and CDR2: MNHNS and SASEGT. The CDR3 loop spans 15 amino acids. The ends were cut back, 11 bases at V and 2 bases at J, with 16 bases in the middle. CDR3 in amino acids: CAARAGWTGANVLTF. The CDR3, as DNA: TGTGCCGCAAGGGCAGGGTGGACTGGGGCCAACGTCCTGACTTTC.

Concerning this clone itself: The same CDR3 is also encoded by other DNA sequences in this sample. The chain uses TRBV5-1 and TRBJ1-5; 9 nucleotides match TRBD1. The CDR3 consists of 14 residues. Germline CDR1 SGHRS, CDR2 YFSETQ. V gave up 0 bases and J gave up 5 bases; unmatched junction bases: 0. The CDR3 DNA reads as TGCGCCAGCAGCTTGGGGACAGGGGATCAGCCCCAGCATTTT. Amino acid sequence: CASSLGTGDQPQHF.

The rearrangement uses TRBV15 and TRBJ2-2, with TRBD1 as a possible D gene (6 bases). Germline CDR1 and CDR2: LNHNV and YYDKDF (reference sequence). V was cut by 9 bases and J by 2 bases, with 13 bases left in between. The CDR3 runs 14 residues. For the CDR3, the DNA is TGTGCCACTAACACAGGGTTCAACACCGGGGAGCTGTTTTTT. Translating it yields CATNTGFNTGELFF.

The chain joins TRBV18 to TRBJ1-1; D may be TRBD1 (5 bases). The V gene lost 8 bases and the J gene lost 1 base, with 11 bases spanning the gap. The CDR3 has 13 residues. Germline CDR1 and CDR2: KGHSH and LQKENI. The CDR3 sequence is CASATTGNTEAFF. DNA for the CDR3: TGTGCCAGCGCGACAACAGGGAACACTGAAGCTTTCTTT.

V usage is TRBV30 and J usage is TRBJ1-1, with TRBD1 matching over 7 bases. The germline gives CDR1 GTSNPN, CDR2 SVGIG (reference sequence). This CDR3 contains 13 residues. Trimming removed 3 bases from V and 7 bases from J; junction bases left unmatched: 8. The CDR3 spells CAWRERGRDEAFF. DNA for the CDR3: TGTGCCTGGAGGGAAAGGGGGCGGGATGAAGCTTTCTTT.

This chain connects TRBV28 to TRBJ1-4; D not certain. The germline CDR1 and CDR2 sequences are MDHEN and SYDVKM. The CDR3 is 13 amino acids. The V gene lost 3 bases and the J gene lost 8 bases, with 10 bases spanning the gap. CDR3 bases: TGTGCCAGCAGTTTTCCGACGGAGGAAAAACTGTTTTTT. It specifies CASSFPTEEKLFF. The entire variable domain, with the rest obtained from reference TRBV28 and TRBJ1-4, is as follows: DVKVTQSSRYLVKRTGEKVFLECVQDMDHENMFWYRQDPGLGLRLIYFSYDVKMKEKGDIPEGYSVSREKKERFSLILESASTNQTSMYLCASSFPTEEKLFFGSGTQLSVL.

The chain uses TRBV4-1 and TRBJ1-1; TRBD1 matches 7 bases. CDR1 is MGHRA, CDR2 YSYEKL, per germline. V dropped 5 bases and J dropped 0; count of bases not matched to a gene: 3. The CDR3 has 14 residues. The CDR3 is CASSVQGMNTEAFF. For the CDR3, the DNA is TGCGCCAGCAGCGTACAGGGGATGAACACTGAAGCTTTCTTT.

CDR3 in amino acids: CASSYGRGFEQYF. CDR3 coding DNA: TGTGCCAGCAGCTACGGTAGAGGCTTCGAGCAGTACTTC. The chain combines TRBV5-6 with TRBJ2-7, with D uncertain. Germline CDR1 SGHDT, CDR2 YYEEEE. Trimming cost V 3 bases and J 6 bases, with 13 bases left between them. The CDR3 is made up of 13 amino acids.

The genes are TRBV28 and TRBJ2-7, with TRBD2 matching 8 bases. J gave up 3 bases and V 2 bases, and 9 bases lay outside the gene matches. Germline CDR1 reads MDHEN; CDR2 reads SYDVKM. The CDR3 consists of 16 residues. The CDR3 loop reads CASSLIGGGNLYEQYF. The DNA of the CDR3 is TGTGCCAGCAGTTTAATAGGCGGGGGGAACCTCTACGAGCAGTACTTC.

V is TRBV4-3 and J is TRBJ2-7; possible D gene TRBD2, 5 bases. Trimming removed 0 bases at V and 0 bases at J, with 9 bases between. The length of the CDR3 is 15 residues. Germline V CDR1 and CDR2: LGHNA, YSLEER. The CDR3 loop reads CASSQDSAPSYEQYF. In DNA form, the CDR3 reads TGCGCCAGCAGCCAAGATAGCGCCCCCTCCTACGAGCAGTACTTC.